The 7 T cell receptor beta chains in this list originate from one sample, sequenced in a study of OX40 agonist ivuxolimab in advanced cancers. Method: immunoSEQ multiplex PCR; TCRdb's copy keeps in-frame clones and lacks some. The table shows some 42,000 clones, with around four fifths occurring only once. Sample: CD4+ or CD8+ T cells sorted from blood, taken in a trial of the OX40 agonist ivuxolimab. These receptor sequences come from an adult with an advanced solid tumor such as melanoma, head and neck, liver or kidney cancer.

This clone was counted only a few times. The chain carries TRBV7-8 and TRBJ1-1; unclear D gene. From germline, CDR1 is SGHVS and CDR2 FQNEAQ. The CDR3 totals 13 residues. The germline V and J ends were trimmed by 4 bases and 1 base, with 7 bases remaining between them. CDR3 region: CASSWNPNTEAFF. DNA of the CDR3: TGTGCCAGCAGCTGGAACCCGAACACTGAAGCTTTCTTT. The whole variable domain, remainder taken from reference TRBV7-8 and TRBJ1-1, is GAGVSQSPRYKVAKRGQDVALRCDPISGHVSLFWYQQALGQGPEFLTYFQNEAQLDKSGLPSDRFFAERPEGSVSTLKIQRTQQEDSAVYLCASSWNPNTEAFFGQGTRLTVV.

The rearrangement links TRBV7-9 to TRBJ2-7, with D hard to call. From germline, CDR1 is SEHNR and CDR2 FQNEAQ (reference sequence). V lost 4 bases, J lost 6 bases, and 16 bases lay in between. This CDR3 has 14 residues. In nucleotides, the CDR3 is TGTGCCAGCAGCTCCCAGGCGGATTCCCTCGAGCAGTACTTC. Its protein product is CASSSQADSLEQYF. Supplemented by reference TRBV7-9 and TRBJ2-7, the full variable domain reads DTGVSQNPRHKITKRGQNVTFRCDPISEHNRLYWYRQTLGQGPEFLTYFQNEAQLEKSRLLSDRFSAERPKGSFSTLEIQRTEQGDSAMYLCASSSQADSLEQYFGPGTRLTVT.

The chain recombines TRBV11-2 with TRBJ1-1; D uncertain. V was pared by 4 bases and J by 3 bases, with 9 bases between. Looked up from germline, CDR1 is SGHAT and CDR2 is FQNNGV. The CDR3 spans 13 residues. This CDR3 is CASSSNPDTEAFF. The CDR3 DNA is TGTGCCAGCAGCTCAAATCCAGACACTGAAGCTTTCTTT.

The chain couples TRBV5-1 to TRBJ2-5; unclear D gene. V was cut by 7 bases and J by 4 bases, with 14 bases left in between. Germline V gives CDR1 SGHRS, CDR2 YFSETQ. The CDR3 contains 13 residues. CDR3 protein: CASFSSPGETQYF. CDR3 nucleotides: TGCGCCAGCTTCTCAAGCCCCGGAGAGACCCAGTACTTC.

The chain combines TRBV11-2 with TRBJ2-3; TRBD2 matches at 7 bases. J lost 14 bases, V lost 5 bases, and 13 bases had no gene match. The CDR3 runs to 13 residues. CDR1 and CDR2 (germline): SGHAT, FQNNGV. The CDR3 nucleotides are TGTGCCAGCAGCAAAGGGACTACGGAGTTATTGTATTTT. Amino acid sequence: CASSKGTTELLYF.

The J gene is TRBJ2-3, the V gene TRBV4-1; D unresolved. Trimming took off 1 base at V and 7 bases at J, with 6 bases between the two ends. Per the germline V gene, CDR1 is MGHRA and CDR2 is YSYEKL. This CDR3 has 12 amino acids. The CDR3 sequence: CASSQVGHTQYF. The DNA of the CDR3 is TGCGCCAGCAGCCAAGTCGGGCATACGCAGTATTTT.

In its sample, this clone is medium-sized. In DNA, the CDR3 is TGTGCCAGCAGCGTAGGTCGGGGGGAAAACTATGGCTACACCTTC. Its protein is CASSVGRGENYGYTF. The V and J genes are TRBV9 and TRBJ1-2; perhaps TRBD1 as D (5 bases). This CDR3 spans 15 amino acids. Germline CDR1 is SGDLS and CDR2 is YYNGEE. The ends were cut back, 0 bases at V and 2 bases at J, with 11 bases in the middle.